This TCR beta chain was identified in a study of blood T cells in healthy people across ages. Study results and limitations: Across the age range, TCR beta diversity per million T cells fell in a roughly linear way.

The second PCR ran about 6 to 11 cycles with a sample-barcoded 5' primer and J-beta primers. Via MiXCR, TCRdb re-called the 5' RACE reads, giving one row per CDR3 protein. The data show under 700,000 distinct CDR3 sequences, around 24% seen once. V was clipped by 1 base and J by 4 bases; unmatched bases: 6. Germline V gives CDR1 MGHRA, CDR2 YSYEKL. The CDR3 has 15 amino acids. A note on this clonotype: Its antigen is currently unknown.

The data were also submitted as part of a second study, on T cells of mothers and their children.

This clonotype was obtained from a boy younger than 18 in good health. This rearrangement joins TRBV4-1 to TRBJ2-7; 8 nucleotides match TRBD1. The sample comprised blood. The CDR3 protein is CASSQVRTGNYEQYF. The CDR3 DNA is TGCGCCAGCAGCCAAGTCCGGACAGGGAATTACGAGCAGTACTTC.